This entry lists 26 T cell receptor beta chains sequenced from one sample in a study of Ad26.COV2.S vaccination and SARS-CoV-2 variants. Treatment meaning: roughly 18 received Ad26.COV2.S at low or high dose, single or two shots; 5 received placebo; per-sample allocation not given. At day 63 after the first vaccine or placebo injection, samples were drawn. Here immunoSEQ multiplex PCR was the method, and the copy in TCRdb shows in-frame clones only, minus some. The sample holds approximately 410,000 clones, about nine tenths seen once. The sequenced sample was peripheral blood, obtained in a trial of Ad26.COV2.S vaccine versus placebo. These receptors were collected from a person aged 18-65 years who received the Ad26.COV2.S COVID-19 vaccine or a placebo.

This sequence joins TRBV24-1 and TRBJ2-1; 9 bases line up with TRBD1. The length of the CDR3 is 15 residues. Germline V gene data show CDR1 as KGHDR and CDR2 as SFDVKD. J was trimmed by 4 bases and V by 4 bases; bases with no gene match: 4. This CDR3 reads CATSDKGQGYNEQFF. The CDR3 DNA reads TGTGCCACCAGTGACAAGGGACAGGGTTACAATGAGCAGTTCTTC.

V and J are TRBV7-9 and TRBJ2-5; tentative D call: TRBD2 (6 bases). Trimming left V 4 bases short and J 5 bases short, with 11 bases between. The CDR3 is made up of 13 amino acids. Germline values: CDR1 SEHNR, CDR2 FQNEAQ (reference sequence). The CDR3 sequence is CASSYGTPETQYF. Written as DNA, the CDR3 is TGTGCCAGCAGCTACGGGACTCCGGAGACCCAGTACTTC. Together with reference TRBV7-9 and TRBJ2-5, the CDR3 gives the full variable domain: DTGVSQNPRHKITKRGQNVTFRCDPISEHNRLYWYRQTLGQGPEFLTYFQNEAQLEKSRLLSDRFSAERPKGSFSTLEIQRTEQGDSAMYLCASSYGTPETQYFGPGTRLLVL.

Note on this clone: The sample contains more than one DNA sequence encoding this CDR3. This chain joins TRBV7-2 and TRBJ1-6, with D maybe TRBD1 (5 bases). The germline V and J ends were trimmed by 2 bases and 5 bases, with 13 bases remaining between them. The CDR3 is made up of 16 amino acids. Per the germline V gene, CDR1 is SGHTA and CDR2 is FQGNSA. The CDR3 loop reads CASSLRSRANNSPLHF. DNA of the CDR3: TGTGCCAGCAGCTTAAGGTCCAGGGCAAATAATTCACCCCTCCACTTT.

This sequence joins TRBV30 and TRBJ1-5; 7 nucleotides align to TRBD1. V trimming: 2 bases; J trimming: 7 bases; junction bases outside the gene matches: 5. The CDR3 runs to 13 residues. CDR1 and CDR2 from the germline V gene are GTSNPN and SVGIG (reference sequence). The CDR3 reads CAWSFEGAQPQHF. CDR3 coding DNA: TGTGCCTGGAGTTTTGAGGGGGCCCAGCCCCAGCATTTT.

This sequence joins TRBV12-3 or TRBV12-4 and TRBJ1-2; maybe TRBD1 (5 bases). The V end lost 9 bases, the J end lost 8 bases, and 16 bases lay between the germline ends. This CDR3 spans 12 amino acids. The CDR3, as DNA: TGTGCCAGGTGGCACCGGGACGGAGGCTACACCTTC. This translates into CARWHRDGGYTF.

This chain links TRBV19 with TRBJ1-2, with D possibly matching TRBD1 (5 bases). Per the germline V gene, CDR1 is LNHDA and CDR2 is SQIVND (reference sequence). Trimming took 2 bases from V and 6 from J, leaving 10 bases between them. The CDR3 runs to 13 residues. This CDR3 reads CASSIRGVDGYTF. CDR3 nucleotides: TGTGCCAGTAGTATAAGGGGAGTGGATGGCTACACCTTC.

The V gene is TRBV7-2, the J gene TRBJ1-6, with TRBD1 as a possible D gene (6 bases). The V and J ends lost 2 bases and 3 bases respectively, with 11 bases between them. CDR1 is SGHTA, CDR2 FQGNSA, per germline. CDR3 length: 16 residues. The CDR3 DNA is TGTGCCAGCAGCTTACAGGGGTCGGGCTATAATTCACCCCTCCACTTT. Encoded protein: CASSLQGSGYNSPLHF. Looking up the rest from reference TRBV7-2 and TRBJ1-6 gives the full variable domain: GAGVSQSPSNKVTEKGKDVELRCDPISGHTALYWYRQSLGQGLEFLIYFQGNSAPDKSGLPSDRFSAERTGGSVSTLTIQRTQQEDSAVYLCASSLQGSGYNSPLHFGNGTRLTVT.

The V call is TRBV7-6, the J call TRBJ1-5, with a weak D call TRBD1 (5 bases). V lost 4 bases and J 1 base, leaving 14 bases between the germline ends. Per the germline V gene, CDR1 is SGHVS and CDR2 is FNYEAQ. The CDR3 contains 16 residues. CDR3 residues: CASSSETGESNQPQHF. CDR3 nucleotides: TGTGCCAGCAGCTCTGAAACAGGAGAGAGCAATCAGCCCCAGCATTTT.

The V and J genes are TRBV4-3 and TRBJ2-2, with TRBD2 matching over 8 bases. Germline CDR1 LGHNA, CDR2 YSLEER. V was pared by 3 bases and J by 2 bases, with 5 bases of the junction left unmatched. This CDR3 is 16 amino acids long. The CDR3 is CASSHLAGTNTGELFF. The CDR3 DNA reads TGCGCCAGCAGCCATTTAGCGGGAACAAACACCGGGGAGCTGTTTTTT.

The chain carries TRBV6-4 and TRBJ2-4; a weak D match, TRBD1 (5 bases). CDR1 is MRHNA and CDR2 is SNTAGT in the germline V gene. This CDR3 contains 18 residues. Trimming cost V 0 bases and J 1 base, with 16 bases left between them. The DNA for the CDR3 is TGTGCCAGCAGTGACTCGAAGGGGCTCCCCGTGGCCAAAAACATTCAGTACTTC. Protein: CASSDSKGLPVAKNIQYF.

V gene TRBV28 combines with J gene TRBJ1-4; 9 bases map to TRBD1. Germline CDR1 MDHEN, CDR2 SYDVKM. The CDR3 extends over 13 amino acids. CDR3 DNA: TGTGGGAGTCGGACAGGGGCGGGTGAAAAACTGTTTTTT. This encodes CGSRTGAGEKLFF.

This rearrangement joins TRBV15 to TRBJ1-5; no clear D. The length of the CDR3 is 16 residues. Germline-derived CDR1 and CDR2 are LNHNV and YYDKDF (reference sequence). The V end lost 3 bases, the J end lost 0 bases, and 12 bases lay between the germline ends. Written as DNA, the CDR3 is TGTGCCACCAGCAGTATCCTCCGGGGTAGCAATCAGCCCCAGCATTTT. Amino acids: CATSSILRGSNQPQHF.

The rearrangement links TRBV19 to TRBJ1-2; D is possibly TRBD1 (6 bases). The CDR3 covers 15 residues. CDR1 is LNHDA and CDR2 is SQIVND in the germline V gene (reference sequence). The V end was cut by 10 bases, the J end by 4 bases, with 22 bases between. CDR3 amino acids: CATSFYRESSYGYTF. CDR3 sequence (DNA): TGTGCCACCTCTTTCTACAGGGAATCTAGCTATGGCTACACCTTC.

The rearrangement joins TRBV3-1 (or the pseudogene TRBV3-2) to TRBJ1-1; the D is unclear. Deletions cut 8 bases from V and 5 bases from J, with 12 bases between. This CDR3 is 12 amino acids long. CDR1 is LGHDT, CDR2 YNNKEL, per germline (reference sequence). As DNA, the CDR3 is TGTGCCAGCCGGACCATGGGGACTGAAGCTTTCTTT. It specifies CASRTMGTEAFF.

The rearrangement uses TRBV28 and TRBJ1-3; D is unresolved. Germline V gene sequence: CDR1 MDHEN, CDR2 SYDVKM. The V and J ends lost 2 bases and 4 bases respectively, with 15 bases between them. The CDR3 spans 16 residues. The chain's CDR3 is CASSLPGPVSGNTIYF. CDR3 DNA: TGTGCCAGCAGTTTACCGGGCCCAGTATCCGGAAACACCATATATTTT.

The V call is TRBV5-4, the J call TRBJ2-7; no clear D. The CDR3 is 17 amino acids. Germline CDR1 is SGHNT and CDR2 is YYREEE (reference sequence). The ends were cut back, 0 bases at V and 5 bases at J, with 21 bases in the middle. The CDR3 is CASSLESLQPTKHEQYF. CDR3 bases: TGTGCCAGCAGCTTGGAAAGTCTCCAACCCACAAAACACGAGCAGTACTTC.

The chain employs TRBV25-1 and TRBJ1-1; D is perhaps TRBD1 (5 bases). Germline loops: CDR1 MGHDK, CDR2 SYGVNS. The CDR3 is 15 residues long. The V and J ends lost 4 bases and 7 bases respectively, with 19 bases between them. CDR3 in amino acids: CASSAISGTRDEAFF. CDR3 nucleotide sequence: TGTGCCAGCAGTGCAATTTCAGGGACCCGGGATGAAGCTTTCTTT.

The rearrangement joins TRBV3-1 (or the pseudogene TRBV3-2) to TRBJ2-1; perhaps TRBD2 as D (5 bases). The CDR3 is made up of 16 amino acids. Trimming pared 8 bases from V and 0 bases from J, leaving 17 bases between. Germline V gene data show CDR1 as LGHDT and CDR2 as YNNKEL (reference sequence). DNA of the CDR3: TGTGCCAGCGAGCCGTTGAGCGGAGGCTCCTACAATGAGCAGTTCTTC. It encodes CASEPLSGGSYNEQFF.

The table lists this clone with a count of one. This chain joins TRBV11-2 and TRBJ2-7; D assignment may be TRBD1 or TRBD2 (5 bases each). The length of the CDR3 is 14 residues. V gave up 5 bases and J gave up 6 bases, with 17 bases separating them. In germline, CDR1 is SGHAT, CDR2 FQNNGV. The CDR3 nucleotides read TGTGCCAGCAGCCCCCGGGACGGGTCAACCGAGCAGTACTTC. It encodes CASSPRDGSTEQYF.

CDR3: CASSLLRTSGGRRETQYF. The CDR3 nucleotides are TGTGCCAGCAGCTTGTTAAGGACTAGCGGGGGGCGTCGAGAGACCCAGTACTTC. The chain uses TRBV5-6 and TRBJ2-5; TRBD2 aligns across 14 bases. The germline V gene encodes CDR1 SGHDT and CDR2 YYEEEE. The J segment lost 4 bases and the V segment lost 1 base, leaving 9 bases of the junction unmatched. The CDR3 contains 18 residues.

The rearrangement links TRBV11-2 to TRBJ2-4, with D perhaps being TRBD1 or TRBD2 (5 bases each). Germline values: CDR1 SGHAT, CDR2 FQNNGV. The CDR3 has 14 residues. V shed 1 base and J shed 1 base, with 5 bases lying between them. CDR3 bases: TGTGCCAGCAGCTTAGGGGGGGCCAAAAACATTCAGTACTTC. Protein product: CASSLGGAKNIQYF.

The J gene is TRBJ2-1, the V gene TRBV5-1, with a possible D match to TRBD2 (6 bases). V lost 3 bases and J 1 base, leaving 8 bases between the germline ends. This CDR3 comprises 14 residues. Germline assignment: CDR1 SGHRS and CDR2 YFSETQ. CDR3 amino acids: CASSWGESYNEQFF. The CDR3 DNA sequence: TGCGCCAGCAGCTGGGGGGAATCCTACAATGAGCAGTTCTTC.

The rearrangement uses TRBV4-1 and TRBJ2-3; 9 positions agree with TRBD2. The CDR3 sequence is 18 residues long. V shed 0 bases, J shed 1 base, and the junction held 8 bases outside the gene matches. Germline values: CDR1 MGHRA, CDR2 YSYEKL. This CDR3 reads CASSQDSTSGGRTDTQYF. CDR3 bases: TGCGCCAGCAGCCAAGATTCGACCAGCGGGGGGCGCACAGATACGCAGTATTTT.

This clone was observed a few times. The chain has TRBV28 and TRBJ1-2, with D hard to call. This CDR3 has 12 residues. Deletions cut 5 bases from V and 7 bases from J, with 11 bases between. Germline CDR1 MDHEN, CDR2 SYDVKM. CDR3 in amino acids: CASSHGLLGYTF. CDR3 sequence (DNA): TGTGCCAGCAGTCACGGACTGCTTGGCTACACCTTC.

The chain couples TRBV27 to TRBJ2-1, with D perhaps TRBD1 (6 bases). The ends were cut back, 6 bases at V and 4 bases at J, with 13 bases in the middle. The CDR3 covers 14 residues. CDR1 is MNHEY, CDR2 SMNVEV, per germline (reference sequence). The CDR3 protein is CASRQGAGYNEQFF. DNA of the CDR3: TGTGCCAGCAGACAGGGTGCTGGGTACAATGAGCAGTTCTTC.

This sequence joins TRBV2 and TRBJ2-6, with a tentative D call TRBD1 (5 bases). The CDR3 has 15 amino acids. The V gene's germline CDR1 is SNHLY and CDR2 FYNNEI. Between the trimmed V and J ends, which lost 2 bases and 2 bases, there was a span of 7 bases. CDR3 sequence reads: CASSELGAGANVLTF. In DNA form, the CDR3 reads TGTGCCAGCAGTGAATTAGGGGCTGGGGCCAACGTCCTGACTTTC.